This entry concerns a single T cell receptor (beta chain). Its matching antigen is unknown. The CDR3 covers 13 residues. The V segment lost 5 bases and the J segment 5 bases; nucleotides outside the gene matches: 6. Germline V gene lookup returns CDR1 LNHDA and CDR2 SQIVND (reference sequence). Sequencing used immunoSEQ multiplex PCR; TCRdb keeps in-frame clones, though not all of them. The sample carries about 70,000 clones, around 92% recorded once. This record comes from a study of cytomegalovirus exposure and HLA in healthy donors. The study, taken as a whole, reports: While the bulk of TCR sequences proved rare, some public TCRs turned up in many donors. Among the CMV-associated chains, a few were confirmed in vitro as specific for CMV antigens.

V usage is TRBV19 and J usage is TRBJ2-7; 7 nucleotides line up with TRBD1. The sequenced sample consisted of PBMCs. The sequence was collected from a man aged 18 to 29 in good health and CMV-seropositive. Here the CDR3 DNA reads TGTGCCAGTAGTCCGCCGACAGGGAACGAGCAGTACTTC. Protein: CASSPPTGNEQYF.